What follows describes a single T cell receptor beta chain. This clonotype was picked up many times. Its antigen is currently not known. No much larger clone is present one base from it, and per-base qualities are unavailable. These data originate in a study of CD8+CD57+ T cells in acquired aplastic anemia listed by TCRdb under 2018. Regarding the complete study: On average, sorted CD4+ and CD8+ cells yielded 3.2 ug of extracted DNA, with a range of roughly 0.19 to 27.4 ug. A CD8+CD57+ expansion meant a frequency higher than the mean frequency seen in healthy subjects. The research as a whole found: Around 30 CD8+ CDR3 sequences were found in both patients and controls but appeared to be highly expressed in patients and within the immunodominant clones of the patients. No significant difference in CD8+ Simpson's diversity was found between patients and healthy controls (P=0.060).

Patients chosen for sequencing had shown expansion of CD8+CD57+ cells by flow cytometry. Every patient had a diagnosis of severe acquired aplastic anemia based on International Study of Aplastic Anemia and Agranulocytosis and Camitta criteria. No therapy had been received by the patients at the time of blood sampling. The study deep-sequenced TCR repertoires of sorted CD4+ and CD8+ blood T cells from severe aplastic anemia patients and healthy subjects. Patients were enrolled in the USA under clinicaltrials.gov protocols 00001620, 01623167, 00001397, 00071045, 00081523 and 00961064. Ficoll-Paque density gradient centrifugation was used to isolate peripheral blood mononuclear cells. CD4+ and CD8+ T cells were sorted by FACS or magnetic beads before DNA extraction. Cut back by 3 bases and 1 base, the V and J ends lie 6 bases apart. The CDR3 runs 13 residues from the cysteine to the phenylalanine. Just CDR3 DNA is preserved here, 39 bases in frame from base 1. As encoded in the germline V gene, CDR1 is SGHAT while CDR2 is FQNNGV.

TCR beta VDJ combination and CDR3 sequence profiling used genomic DNA as the template. An Illumina HiSeq 2000 was used for TCR repertoire sequencing. Processing in the source paper ran as follows. TRBV/TRBJ rearrangement plots, CDR3 size and DJ length profiles, and Simpson's diversity index were used to evaluate the repertoires. The most abundant DNA sequence in the deep sequencing data was defined as the immunodominant clone. CDR3 amino acid sequences were screened for sharing across subjects and compared with published repertoires and the VDJdb database. TCRdb's own reprocessing of the public reads used fastp at Q25 and MiXCR and kept productive beta chains. Here each entry gathers all rows of one CDR3 protein and keeps the most common genes and DNA. The V and J calls follow TCRdb's processing rather than the paper's. This sample comprises approximately 200,000 distinct CDR3 sequences, about half of them detected only once. About 20% of the sample goes to the ten largest clones.

The sequencing input was sorted CD4+, CD8+, or CD8+CD57+ T cells (not recorded which) from PBMCs. The rearranged segments are TRBV11-2 and TRBJ2-5; the D gene lacks a confident call. This receptor was identified in a human donor with aplastic anemia. The DNA sequence follows: TGTGCCAGCAGCTTTGGCAGCCAAGAGACCCAGTACTTC. This encodes CASSFGSQETQYF.